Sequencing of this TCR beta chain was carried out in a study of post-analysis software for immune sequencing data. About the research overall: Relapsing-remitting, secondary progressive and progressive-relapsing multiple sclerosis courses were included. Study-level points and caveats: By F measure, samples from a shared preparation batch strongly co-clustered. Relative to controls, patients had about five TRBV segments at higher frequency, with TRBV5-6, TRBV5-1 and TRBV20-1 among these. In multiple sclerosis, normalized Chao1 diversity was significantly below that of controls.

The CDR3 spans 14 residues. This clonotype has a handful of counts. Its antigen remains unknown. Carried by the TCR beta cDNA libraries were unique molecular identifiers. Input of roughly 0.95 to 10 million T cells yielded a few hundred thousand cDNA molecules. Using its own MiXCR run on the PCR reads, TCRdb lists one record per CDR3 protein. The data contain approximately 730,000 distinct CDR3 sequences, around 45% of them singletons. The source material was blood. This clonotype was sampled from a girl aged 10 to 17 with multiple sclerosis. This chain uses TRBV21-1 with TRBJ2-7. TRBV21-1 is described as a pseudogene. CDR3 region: CASRTFASSYEQYF. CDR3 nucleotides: TGTGCCAGCCGGACGTTCGCGAGCTCCTACGAGCAGTACTTC.